A single sample is the source of the 29 T cell receptor beta chains below, sequenced in a study of T cells in localized non-small cell lung cancer. Using immunoSEQ multiplex PCR, the repertoire was profiled, and TCRdb retains in-frame clones only, with some absent. The sample has around 29,000 clones, 88% seen once. The starting material was peripheral blood, obtained before any cancer treatment. These receptors all stem from a female donor older than 55 with stage III squamous cell lung carcinoma.

This clone was recorded a few times. The CDR3 DNA is TGTGCCAGCAGCTTCAGGGGGGCTGGGGCCAACGTCCTGACTTTC. As protein: CASSFRGAGANVLTF. This chain joins TRBV5-8 and TRBJ2-6, with D perhaps TRBD1 (7 bases). CDR1 is SGHTS and CDR2 is YDEGEE in the germline V gene. The CDR3 runs to 15 residues. V shed 2 bases and J shed 2 bases, with 8 bases lying between them.

The rearrangement links TRBV6-5 to TRBJ2-7, with D perhaps being TRBD1 or TRBD2 (5 bases each). The CDR3 sequence is 13 residues long. Germline V CDR1 and CDR2: MNHEY, SVGAGI. V was clipped by 6 bases and J by 6 bases, with 15 bases between them. The CDR3, as DNA: TGTGCCAGCAGCCCCAGGACTGGGGGCGAGCAGTACTTC. It specifies CASSPRTGGEQYF.

The V gene is TRBV2, the J gene TRBJ1-1; D is uncertain. V was shortened by 6 bases and J by 1 base, with 9 bases between the two germline ends. The CDR3 totals 13 residues. From germline, CDR1 is SNHLY and CDR2 FYNNEI. Written as DNA, the CDR3 is TGTGCCAGCAGGGGAAACGGGAACACTGAAGCTTTCTTT. Its protein is CASRGNGNTEAFF.

The CDR3 sequence: CASSLWAANYGYTF. As DNA, the CDR3 is TGTGCCAGCAGTTTATGGGCAGCTAACTATGGCTACACCTTC. The chain combines TRBV28 with TRBJ1-2; D is undetermined. This CDR3 spans 14 amino acids. CDR1 MDHEN and CDR2 SYDVKM come from the germline V gene. V was shortened by 0 bases and J by 0 bases, with 5 bases between the two germline ends.

The chain uses TRBV7-2 and TRBJ2-3, with 9 bases identical to TRBD2. Germline V gives CDR1 SGHTA, CDR2 FQGNSA. V was clipped by 4 bases and J by 2 bases; unmatched bases: 10. This CDR3 has 17 amino acids. The CDR3 DNA reads as TGTGCCAGCAGCTCCCGTATTAGCGGGGGATTCACAGATACGCAGTATTTT. Translation: CASSSRISGGFTDTQYF.

This clone was observed a handful of times. The rearrangement uses TRBV16 and TRBJ1-5; the match to TRBD1 covers 9 bases. The CDR3 length is 16 residues. In germline, CDR1 is KGHSY, CDR2 FQNENV. V lost 0 bases and J lost 9; bases outside the gene matches: 9. The CDR3, as DNA: TGTGCCAGCAGCCAATCCGATGGGACAGGGCAGCGGCCCCAGCATTTT. The encoded protein is CASSQSDGTGQRPQHF.

This sequence joins TRBV5-4 and TRBJ2-1; D is unresolved. The CDR3 extends over 12 amino acids. Per germline, CDR1 SGHNT and CDR2 YYREEE (reference sequence). Trimming shortened V by 3 bases and J by 10 bases, and 11 bases separated the two germline ends. In DNA form, the CDR3 reads TGTGCCAGCAGCTCCCCCTATGGGGAGCAGTTCTTC. This gives the protein CASSSPYGEQFF.

The chain uses TRBV7-9 and TRBJ2-7; unclear D gene. The CDR3 runs to 12 residues. V lost 3 bases to trimming and J lost 2 bases, with 5 bases between them. In germline, CDR1 is SEHNR, CDR2 FQNEAQ (reference sequence). The CDR3 reads CASSFSPYEQYF. The CDR3 nucleotides are TGTGCCAGCAGCTTCTCCCCCTACGAGCAGTACTTC.

The genes are TRBV25-1 and TRBJ1-2; possible D gene TRBD1, 5 bases. Trimming left V 2 bases short and J 5 bases short, with 15 bases between. The CDR3 spans 15 residues. CDR1 is MGHDK and CDR2 is SYGVNS in the germline V gene. The CDR3 nucleotides are TGTGCCAGCAGTGAAGTGGGCCCAGGGTGGTATGGCTACACCTTC. Amino acid sequence: CASSEVGPGWYGYTF.

The genes are TRBV28 and TRBJ1-4; D gene ambiguous. Germline CDR1 is MDHEN and CDR2 is SYDVKM. The V and J ends lost 3 bases and 5 bases respectively, with 4 bases between them. This CDR3 spans 12 amino acids. The DNA of the CDR3 is TGTGCCAGCAGTTTGGACAATGAAAAACTGTTTTTT. Translated: CASSLDNEKLFF.

Comments on this clone: One end of the junction is discordant with germline, which a read error may explain. V gene TRBV7-6 combines with J gene TRBJ1-6, with 7 bases that match TRBD1. The CDR3 contains 15 residues. Germline V CDR1 and CDR2: SGHVS, FNYEAQ. CDR3 DNA sequence: TGTGCCAGCAACTTAGGGGGCAGGAATAATTCACCCCTCCACTTT. It encodes CASNLGGRNNSPLHF.

The CDR3: CASSAKQGIYGYTF. The CDR3 nucleotides read TGTGCCAGCAGTGCAAAACAGGGGATCTATGGCTACACCTTC. The chain carries TRBV6-1 and TRBJ1-2; TRBD1 aligns across 7 bases. Germline CDR1 is MNHNS and CDR2 is SASEGT. Unmatched junction bases numbered 6, after V lost 4 bases and J lost 4 bases. This CDR3 has 14 amino acids.

The chain is built from TRBV5-1 and TRBJ1-1; the D gene is possibly TRBD1 (5 bases). The length of the CDR3 is 15 residues. Trimming left V 4 bases short and J 10 bases short, with 23 bases between. Germline loops: CDR1 SGHRS, CDR2 YFSETQ. CDR3: CASSPERGGWTGAFF. DNA of the CDR3: TGCGCCAGCAGCCCTGAGCGGGGCGGCTGGACCGGAGCTTTCTTT.

This clone has only one observation. V gene TRBV4-3 combines with J gene TRBJ1-2, with 7 bases identical to TRBD1. The CDR3 covers 15 residues. V trimming: 1 base; J trimming: 4 bases; junction bases outside the gene matches: 6. CDR1 and CDR2 (germline): LGHNA, YSLEER. This chain's CDR3 is CASSQVGTAIYGYTF. CDR3 DNA sequence: TGCGCCAGCAGCCAAGTTGGGACAGCTATCTATGGCTACACCTTC.

The rearrangement uses TRBV28 and TRBJ2-4; the D is unclear. V lost 3 bases, J lost 0 bases, and 15 bases lay in between. This CDR3 is 17 amino acids long. Germline V lookup: CDR1 MDHEN, CDR2 SYDVKM. CDR3 coding DNA: TGTGCCAGCAGTTTTGGCACGGGCGGATTAGCCAAAAACATTCAGTACTTC. Residues: CASSFGTGGLAKNIQYF.

This chain links TRBV11-2 with TRBJ1-3; D not resolved. V gave up 5 bases and J gave up 0 bases, with 11 bases separating them. This CDR3 comprises 15 residues. Per germline, CDR1 SGHAT and CDR2 FQNNGV. CDR3 residues: CASSKGGVSGNTIYF. The CDR3 DNA follows: TGTGCCAGCAGCAAGGGCGGAGTCTCTGGAAACACCATATATTTT.

The table lists this clone with a few counts. V gene TRBV19 combines with J gene TRBJ1-2, with D unclear. Germline V lookup: CDR1 LNHDA, CDR2 SQIVND (reference sequence). Between the trimmed V and J ends, which lost 3 bases and 4 bases, there was a span of 6 bases. The CDR3 contains 12 residues. The CDR3, as DNA: TGTGCCAGTAGTATCTCGTCCTATGGCTACACCTTC. This sequence encodes CASSISSYGYTF.

This clone has just a few counts. The chain uses TRBV5-6 and TRBJ1-1; the D is unclear. Germline lookup yields CDR1 SGHDT and CDR2 YYEEEE. V lost 0 bases and J 11 bases, leaving 17 bases between the germline ends. CDR3 length: 14 amino acids. The CDR3 coding sequence is TGTGCCAGCAGCTTGGGGTCCGTACGTGGGAGTGCTTTCTTT. It codes for CASSLGSVRGSAFF. Filled out from reference TRBV5-6 and TRBJ1-1, the complete variable domain reads DAGVTQSPTHLIKTRGQQVTLRCSPKSGHDTVSWYQQALGQGPQFIFQYYEEEERQRGNFPDRFSGHQFPNYSSELNVNALLLGDSALYLCASSLGSVRGSAFFGQGTRLTVV.

Written as DNA, the CDR3 is TGTGCCAGCAGCTTGGAACTAGCGGGGGTGCAGTACTTC. This codes for CASSLELAGVQYF. V usage is TRBV11-3 and J usage is TRBJ2-7; 11 nucleotides agree with TRBD2. CDR1 is SGHNT and CDR2 is YENEEA in the germline V gene. V lost 3 bases, J lost 9 bases, and 4 bases stayed unmatched. The CDR3 loop spans 13 amino acids.

This chain joins TRBV2 and TRBJ1-2; TRBD1 aligns across 7 bases. V dropped 6 bases and J dropped 4; count of bases not matched to a gene: 11. The germline V gene has CDR1 SNHLY and CDR2 FYNNEI. The CDR3 sequence is 15 residues long. The CDR3 bases are TGTGCCAGCAGAGCCGGGACAGCTAGAGGCTATGGCTACACCTTC. It codes for CASRAGTARGYGYTF.

The genes are TRBV27 and TRBJ2-3; perhaps TRBD1 as D (7 bases). Trimming removed 2 bases at V and 5 bases at J, with 11 bases between. The CDR3 is 14 residues long. The germline V gene encodes CDR1 MNHEY and CDR2 SMNVEV (reference sequence). The DNA of the CDR3 is TGTGCCAGCAGTTTAGGGCAGGGGGGAGATACGCAGTATTTT. This translates into CASSLGQGGDTQYF.

As DNA, the CDR3 is TGTGCCAGCAGCCCTTGGACGGAGGGTGAGCAGTTCTTC. Translated: CASSPWTEGEQFF. This sequence joins TRBV11-2 and TRBJ2-1, with D possibly TRBD2 on 6 matching bases. The CDR3 contains 13 residues. Looked up from germline, CDR1 is SGHAT and CDR2 is FQNNGV. Deletions cut 5 bases from V and 9 bases from J, with 14 bases between.

This clone was seen once. The chain recombines TRBV18 with TRBJ2-7; no clear D gene. This CDR3 has 14 residues. Germline CDR1 is KGHSH and CDR2 is LQKENI. Trimming cost V 6 bases and J 3 bases, with 15 bases left between them. In nucleotides, the CDR3 is TGTGCCAGCTCTCCCTGGAAGGACCTCTACGAGCAGTACTTC. Protein: CASSPWKDLYEQYF.

V and J are TRBV5-7 and TRBJ2-7; D call uncertain. TRBV5-7 falls under the ORF class, with uncertain function. This CDR3 contains 12 residues. Trimming removed 3 bases from V and 6 bases from J, with 10 bases in between. DNA for the CDR3: TGTGCCAGCAGCTCTATTATTTTCGAGCAGTACTTC. Translating gives CASSSIIFEQYF.

This sequence joins TRBV29-1 and TRBJ2-2; D ambiguous. CDR1 SQVTM and CDR2 ANQGSEA come from the germline V gene. The CDR3 runs to 14 residues. V dropped 0 bases and J dropped 4 bases, with 9 bases sitting between them. The CDR3 spells CSVEDQTSTGELFF. CDR3 nucleotides: TGCAGCGTTGAAGATCAAACCAGCACCGGGGAGCTGTTTTTT.

The V gene is TRBV28, the J gene TRBJ1-4, with D possibly matching TRBD1 (5 bases). The CDR3 is made up of 14 amino acids. Germline-derived CDR1 and CDR2 are MDHEN and SYDVKM. Trimming took off 2 bases at V and 2 bases at J, with 6 bases between the two ends. CDR3 residues: CASSLGATNEKLFF. In DNA form, the CDR3 reads TGTGCCAGCAGTTTAGGGGCTACTAATGAAAAACTGTTTTTT.

This clone was counted a single time. The rearrangement links TRBV29-1 to TRBJ1-2; 9 nucleotides agree with TRBD1. The germline V gene has CDR1 SQVTM and CDR2 ANQGSEA. The V and J ends lost 1 base and 6 bases, in that order; junction bases with no gene match: 0. The CDR3 length is 12 residues. CDR3: CSVEGTGDGYTF. The CDR3 DNA follows: TGCAGCGTTGAAGGGACAGGGGATGGCTACACCTTC.

As DNA, the CDR3 is TGTGCCACCGGGGGGACAGGGAACACCGGGGAGCTGTTTTTT. It yields the protein CATGGTGNTGELFF. The chain joins TRBV10-3 to TRBJ2-2; D might be TRBD1 (8 bases). V was pared by 10 bases and J by 1 base, with 13 bases between. Germline V gene data show CDR1 as ENHRY and CDR2 as SYGVKD. This CDR3 has 14 residues.

The chain is built from TRBV5-6 and TRBJ2-7; 8 bases fit TRBD1. With V trimmed by 4 bases and J by 4 bases, 7 bases remained unmatched. The CDR3 runs to 14 residues. Germline CDR1 and CDR2: SGHDT and YYEEEE. The CDR3 DNA reads TGTGCCAGCAGCACTGGGGGACAGGTGTACGAGCAGTACTTC. Amino acids: CASSTGGQVYEQYF.